This entry lists 29 T cell receptor beta chains sequenced from one sample in a study of identifying expanded T cells in peripheral blood. Some clones are missing from TCRdb's copy, which holds only in-frame ones; the method was immunoSEQ multiplex PCR. Among under 95,000 clones listed, about nine tenths were seen once. The source material was blood. All receptors come from a person between 18 and 75 years old in good health.

Only a few counts were recorded for this clone. V usage is TRBV9 and J usage is TRBJ2-1; 8 bases agree with TRBD2. The CDR3 length is 15 residues. Germline lookup yields CDR1 SGDLS and CDR2 YYNGEE. Losses at the gene ends were 0 bases for V and 1 base for J; bases not matched to a gene: 0. This CDR3 reads CASSVGGRSYNEQFF. In DNA form, the CDR3 reads TGTGCCAGCAGCGTAGGCGGGAGGTCCTACAATGAGCAGTTCTTC.

The chain carries TRBV7-9 and TRBJ1-1; D unresolved. Looked up from germline, CDR1 is SEHNR and CDR2 is FQNEAQ (reference sequence). The CDR3 is made up of 14 amino acids. The V gene lost 3 bases and the J gene lost 2 bases, with 10 bases spanning the gap. The CDR3 DNA reads as TGTGCCAGCAGCTTCTCCGTTCCTAACACTGAAGCTTTCTTT. Its translation: CASSFSVPNTEAFF. Filled out from reference TRBV7-9 and TRBJ1-1, the complete variable domain reads DTGVSQNPRHKITKRGQNVTFRCDPISEHNRLYWYRQTLGQGPEFLTYFQNEAQLEKSRLLSDRFSAERPKGSFSTLEIQRTEQGDSAMYLCASSFSVPNTEAFFGQGTRLTVV.

The CDR3 loop is CASSPPGRGFGEQYF. For the CDR3, the DNA is TGTGCCAGCAGTCCGCCCGGCAGGGGATTCGGCGAGCAGTACTTC. The chain couples TRBV6-1 to TRBJ2-7, with D tentatively TRBD1 (6 bases). The CDR3 spans 15 residues. Looked up from germline, CDR1 is MNHNS and CDR2 is SASEGT. Trimming pared 5 bases from V and 6 bases from J, leaving 20 bases between.

The chain carries TRBV5-4 and TRBJ1-3; D is unclear. The germline V gene encodes CDR1 SGHNT and CDR2 YYREEE (reference sequence). This CDR3 contains 15 residues. V dropped 3 bases and J dropped 0 bases, with 10 bases sitting between them. In nucleotides, the CDR3 is TGTGCCAGCAGCTCGAAGCAGAGCTCTGGAAACACCATATATTTT. This encodes CASSSKQSSGNTIYF.

The rearrangement uses TRBV4-1 and TRBJ1-4; TRBD1 matches 7 bases. Germline-derived CDR1 and CDR2 are MGHRA and YSYEKL. Losses at the gene ends were 1 base for V and 6 bases for J; bases not matched to a gene: 8. The CDR3 has 16 residues. The CDR3 loop reads CASSQGKGGADEKLFF. The DNA of the CDR3 is TGCGCCAGCAGCCAAGGAAAAGGGGGCGCCGATGAAAAACTGTTTTTT.

The chain employs TRBV2 and TRBJ2-2, with D perhaps matching TRBD1 or TRBD2 (5 bases each). The CDR3 covers 15 residues. With 6 bases removed from V and 6 bases from J, the gap between germline ends came to 17 bases. Per the germline V gene, CDR1 is SNHLY and CDR2 is FYNNEI. As DNA, the CDR3 is TGTGCCAGCAGAGACGCCGGGACCCCATCCGGGGAGCTGTTTTTT. It is translated as CASRDAGTPSGELFF.

The rearrangement joins TRBV5-1 to TRBJ1-1; a weak D match, TRBD1 (5 bases). There are 13 residues in the CDR3. Trimming cost V 4 bases and J 5 bases, with 12 bases left between them. Germline assignment: CDR1 SGHRS and CDR2 YFSETQ. CDR3 residues: CASSARVLTEAFF. As DNA, the CDR3 is TGCGCCAGCAGCGCCAGGGTTCTGACTGAAGCTTTCTTT. Using reference TRBV5-1 and TRBJ1-1 for the parts outside the CDR3, the full variable domain is KAGVTQTPRYLIKTRGQQVTLSCSPISGHRSVSWYQQTPGQGLQFLFEYFSETQRNKGNFPGRFSGRQFSNSRSEMNVSTLELGDSALYLCASSARVLTEAFFGQGTRLTVV.

The chain links TRBV10-3 to TRBJ1-2; D not resolved. Trimming took 6 bases from V and 3 from J, leaving 11 bases between them. This CDR3 contains 13 residues. Germline V lookup: CDR1 ENHRY, CDR2 SYGVKD. The chain's CDR3 is CAIRPRADYGYTF. The CDR3 bases are TGTGCCATCAGGCCCCGGGCGGACTATGGCTACACCTTC.

The rearrangement links TRBV10-3 to TRBJ2-1, with 12 nucleotides matching TRBD2. The junction had 6 bases not matched to a gene; V was cut back by 4 bases and J by 8 bases. Germline CDR1 is ENHRY and CDR2 is SYGVKD. This CDR3 contains 15 residues. The CDR3 reads CAISVLAGGTDEQFF. The CDR3 DNA is TGTGCCATCAGTGTGCTAGCGGGGGGGACGGATGAGCAGTTCTTC.

Comments on this clone: Germline is not matched at one junction end, which may reflect a read error. This chain connects TRBV29-1 to TRBJ2-7, with a possible D match to TRBD2 (5 bases). Germline V gene sequence: CDR1 SQVTM, CDR2 ANQGSEA. CDR3 length equals 13 residues. CDR3 region: CSVDRGDSHEQYF. The DNA of the CDR3 is TGCAGCGTTGATCGGGGAGACTCCCACGAGCAGTACTTC.

DNA of the CDR3: TGTGCCAGCAGTCACAGGAGGGATGGAGAGACCCAGTACTTC. Translated, it gives CASSHRRDGETQYF. The chain combines TRBV25-1 with TRBJ2-5; maybe TRBD2 (6 bases). This CDR3 has 14 residues. Germline CDR1 MGHDK, CDR2 SYGVNS. V lost 5 bases and J lost 4, with 14 bases in between.

This chain joins TRBV11-3 and TRBJ2-3; 8 bases agree with TRBD1. After removal of 5 bases from V and 4 bases from J, the junction contained 5 bases not matched to a gene. CDR3 size: 14 residues. The germline CDR1 and CDR2 sequences are SGHNT and YENEEA. This CDR3 reads CASSDRTGPDTQYF. CDR3 coding DNA: TGTGCCAGCAGCGATCGGACAGGGCCAGATACGCAGTATTTT.

The J gene is TRBJ2-1, the V gene TRBV14; the D gene is possibly TRBD2 (6 bases). Germline CDR1 SGHDN, CDR2 FVKESK. CDR3 length equals 14 residues. Trimming took off 2 bases at V and 9 bases at J, with 14 bases between the two ends. Written as DNA, the CDR3 is TGTGCCAGCAGCCAAATGACTAGTTTGCGTGAGCAGTTCTTC. Translation gives CASSQMTSLREQFF.

This chain connects TRBV5-1 to TRBJ2-2, with TRBD2 matching over 15 bases. From germline, CDR1 is SGHRS and CDR2 YFSETQ. V was clipped by 0 bases and J by 5 bases; unmatched bases: 8. This CDR3 contains 19 residues. The CDR3 DNA sequence: TGCGCCAGCAGCTTGGCCTCTCCCGGGACTAGCGGGGGGACCGGGGAGCTGTTTTTT. It specifies CASSLASPGTSGGTGELFF.

The chain joins TRBV7-2 to TRBJ1-2; D possibly corresponds to TRBD1 (5 bases). V was clipped by 5 bases and J by 8 bases, with 15 bases between them. This CDR3 region has 13 residues. CDR1 is SGHTA, CDR2 FQGNSA, per germline. In nucleotides, the CDR3 is TGTGCCAGCAGCCCTATCGGGGGGGAGGGCTACACCTTC. It codes for CASSPIGGEGYTF.

The gene calls are TRBV4-1 and TRBJ2-1, with D uncertain. The CDR3 has 13 residues. CDR1 is MGHRA, CDR2 YSYEKL, per germline. Trimming removed 0 bases at V and 8 bases at J, with 8 bases between. The CDR3 nucleotides read TGCGCCAGCAGCCAAGATCATCTCGATGAGCAGTTCTTC. It codes for CASSQDHLDEQFF.

The V call is TRBV7-2, the J call TRBJ2-4; the match to TRBD1 covers 8 bases. V was pared by 6 bases and J by 7 bases, with 5 bases of the junction left unmatched. The CDR3 sequence is 13 residues long. Germline CDR1 reads SGHTA; CDR2 reads FQGNSA. The CDR3 region is CASSHTGGNIQYF. CDR3 nucleotides: TGTGCCAGCAGTCACACAGGGGGGAACATTCAGTACTTC.

V is TRBV5-6 and J is TRBJ2-1; D is unresolved. The CDR3 covers 13 residues. Germline V gene data show CDR1 as SGHDT and CDR2 as YYEEEE. With 0 bases removed from V and 8 bases from J, the gap between germline ends came to 9 bases. CDR3 nucleotide sequence: TGTGCCAGCAGCTTGGTAGAGAACCATGAGCAGTTCTTC. It codes for CASSLVENHEQFF.

The chain carries TRBV28 and TRBJ2-2; weak D call: TRBD2 (5 bases). CDR3 size: 16 residues. The germline CDR1 and CDR2 sequences are MDHEN and SYDVKM. V was trimmed by 4 bases and J by 0 bases, leaving 12 bases between them. The CDR3 DNA sequence: TGTGCCAGCAGTTCTTGGACTCTGTCGAACACCGGGGAGCTGTTTTTT. Residues: CASSSWTLSNTGELFF.

This rearrangement joins TRBV5-1 to TRBJ2-7; the D gene is possibly TRBD1 (6 bases). This CDR3 is built from 15 residues. V was trimmed by 0 bases and J by 5 bases, leaving 15 bases between them. Germline assignment: CDR1 SGHRS and CDR2 YFSETQ. Here the CDR3 reads CASSLESRGADEQYF. As DNA, the CDR3 is TGCGCCAGCAGCTTGGAGAGCAGGGGCGCCGACGAGCAGTACTTC.

The chain carries TRBV5-1 and TRBJ2-7; D gene uncertain. The germline CDR1 and CDR2 sequences are SGHRS and YFSETQ. This CDR3 has 16 amino acids. V dropped 0 bases and J dropped 3 bases, with 16 bases sitting between them. This chain's CDR3 is CASSLATGMSNYEQYF. The CDR3 DNA sequence: TGCGCCAGCAGCTTGGCGACGGGCATGTCGAACTACGAGCAGTACTTC.

This chain links TRBV13 with TRBJ1-1, with D maybe TRBD1 (6 bases). CDR3 size: 14 residues. V lost 3 bases, J lost 10 bases, and 18 bases lay in between. The germline gives CDR1 PRHDT, CDR2 FYEKMQ (reference sequence). CDR3 sequence: CASSFPTQGRVAFF. DNA for the CDR3: TGTGCCAGCAGCTTTCCCACCCAGGGGAGGGTAGCTTTCTTT.

The J gene is TRBJ2-4, the V gene TRBV11-1; D uncertain. CDR1 is SGHAT, CDR2 FQDESV, per germline (reference sequence). Trimming left V 7 bases short and J 0 bases short, with 16 bases between. This CDR3 contains 16 residues. This chain's CDR3 is CASNLINGTAKNIQYF. CDR3 nucleotide sequence: TGTGCCAGCAACCTTATAAATGGTACAGCCAAAAACATTCAGTACTTC.

The chain carries TRBV19 and TRBJ2-3; D call uncertain. V lost 3 bases to trimming and J lost 2 bases, with 15 bases between them. The CDR3 runs to 16 residues. From germline, CDR1 is LNHDA and CDR2 SQIVND (reference sequence). CDR3 DNA: TGTGCCAGTAGTATTGGAACTTTTCAGGCCACAGATACGCAGTATTTT. It specifies CASSIGTFQATDTQYF.

This clone was observed a few times. This sequence joins TRBV27 and TRBJ2-2; D is possibly TRBD1 or TRBD2 (5 bases each). The CDR3 is 16 residues long. Per germline, CDR1 MNHEY and CDR2 SMNVEV (reference sequence). V was pared by 2 bases and J by 5 bases, with 15 bases between. The CDR3 loop is CASSLKGPRGTGELFF. CDR3 in DNA: TGTGCCAGCAGTTTAAAGGGACCGAGAGGTACCGGGGAGCTGTTTTTT.

The chain is built from TRBV10-3 and TRBJ1-6; 12 bases are shared with TRBD1. Germline-derived CDR1 and CDR2 are ENHRY and SYGVKD. After removal of 2 bases from V and 15 bases from J, the junction contained 2 bases not matched to a gene. This CDR3 region has 13 residues. The CDR3 bases are TGTGCCATCAGTGAGGGGACAGGGGGCATCCTCCACTTT. Amino acids: CAISEGTGGILHF.

V and J are TRBV18 and TRBJ2-1; 9 bases are shared with TRBD2. The CDR3 loop spans 15 amino acids. V shed 4 bases and J 3 bases; nucleotides not matched to a gene: 4. Per germline, CDR1 KGHSH and CDR2 LQKENI. The CDR3 reads CASSLMTSGYNEQFF. The DNA for the CDR3 is TGTGCCAGCTCACTGATGACTAGCGGCTACAATGAGCAGTTCTTC.

CDR3: CASSSRTGRFQETQYF. For the CDR3, the DNA is TGTGCCAGCAGCTCCAGGACAGGCCGATTCCAAGAGACCCAGTACTTC. The chain carries TRBV5-4 and TRBJ2-5, with 7 bases identical to TRBD1. With V trimmed by 3 bases and J by 1 base, 9 bases remained unmatched. The V gene's germline CDR1 is SGHNT and CDR2 YYREEE (reference sequence). The CDR3 covers 16 residues. Full variable domain (missing parts from reference TRBV5-4 and TRBJ2-5): ETGVTQSPTHLIKTRGQQVTLRCSSQSGHNTVSWYQQALGQGPQFIFQYYREEENGRGNFPPRFSGLQFPNYSSELNVNALELDDSALYLCASSSRTGRFQETQYFGPGTRLLVL.

The CDR3 nucleotides read TGTGCCAGCAGGGCTAACAGGGGGGACTATGGCTACACCTTC. Protein product: CASRANRGDYGYTF. V and J are TRBV7-2 and TRBJ1-2; 8 nucleotides agree with TRBD1. Germline V gene sequence: CDR1 SGHTA, CDR2 FQGNSA. CDR3 length: 14 residues. With 6 bases clipped from V and 3 bases from J, the junction kept 6 bases outside the gene matches. Based on the CDR3 plus reference TRBV7-2 and TRBJ1-2, the full variable domain is GAGVSQSPSNKVTEKGKDVELRCDPISGHTALYWYRQSLGQGLEFLIYFQGNSAPDKSGLPSDRFSAERTGGSVSTLTIQRTQQEDSAVYLCASRANRGDYGYTFGSGTRLTVV.